This TCR beta chain was observed in a study of OX40 agonist ivuxolimab in advanced cancers. Study in general: Patients were dosed with the agonistic anti-OX40 (CD134) antibody ivuxolimab. Patients received ivuxolimab, an intravenous treatment, every 2 weeks at 0.01 to 10 mg/kg.

Overall study findings and caveats: Blood T cells, both CD4+ and CD8+, expanded clonally by week 6 at 0.1 to 3.0 mg/kg.

TCRdb's table, derived via immunoSEQ multiplex PCR, lists solely in-frame clones and lacks some. The table records under 85,000 clones, 87% of them present only once. The V gene lost 2 bases and the J gene lost 4 bases, with 8 bases spanning the gap. Germline loops: CDR1 KGHSH, CDR2 LQKENI. This CDR3 spans 13 amino acids. This clone was seen just once. No antigen is known for it. The gene calls are TRBV18 and TRBJ1-2, with D possibly TRBD1 on 5 matching bases. This TCR was recovered from an adult with an advanced solid tumor such as melanoma, head and neck, liver or kidney cancer. Here the sequenced sample was CD4+ or CD8+ T cells sorted from blood, taken in a trial of the OX40 agonist ivuxolimab. The chain's CDR3 is CASSPEGLYGYTF. The DNA for the CDR3 is TGTGCCAGCTCACCAGAGGGACTCTATGGCTACACCTTC. Complete variable domain (other parts from reference TRBV18 and TRBJ1-2): NAGVMQNPRHLVRRRGQEARLRCSPMKGHSHVYWYRQLPEEGLKFMVYLQKENIIDESGMPKERFSAEFPKEGPSILRIQQVVRGDSAAYFCASSPEGLYGYTFGSGTRLTVV.